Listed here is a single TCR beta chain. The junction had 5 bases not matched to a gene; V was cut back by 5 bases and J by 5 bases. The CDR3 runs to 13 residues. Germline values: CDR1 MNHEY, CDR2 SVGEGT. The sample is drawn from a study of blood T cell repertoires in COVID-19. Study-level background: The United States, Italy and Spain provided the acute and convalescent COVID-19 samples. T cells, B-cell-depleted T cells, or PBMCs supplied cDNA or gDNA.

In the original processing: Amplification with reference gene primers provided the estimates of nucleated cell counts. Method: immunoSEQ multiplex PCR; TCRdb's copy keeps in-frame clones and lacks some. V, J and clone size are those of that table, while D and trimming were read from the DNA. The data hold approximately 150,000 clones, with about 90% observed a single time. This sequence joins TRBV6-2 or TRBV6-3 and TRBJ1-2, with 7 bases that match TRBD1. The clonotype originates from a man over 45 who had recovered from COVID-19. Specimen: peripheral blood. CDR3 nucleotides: TGTGCCAGCAGTCTGGGACAGAGTTATGGCTACACCTTC. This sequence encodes CASSLGQSYGYTF.